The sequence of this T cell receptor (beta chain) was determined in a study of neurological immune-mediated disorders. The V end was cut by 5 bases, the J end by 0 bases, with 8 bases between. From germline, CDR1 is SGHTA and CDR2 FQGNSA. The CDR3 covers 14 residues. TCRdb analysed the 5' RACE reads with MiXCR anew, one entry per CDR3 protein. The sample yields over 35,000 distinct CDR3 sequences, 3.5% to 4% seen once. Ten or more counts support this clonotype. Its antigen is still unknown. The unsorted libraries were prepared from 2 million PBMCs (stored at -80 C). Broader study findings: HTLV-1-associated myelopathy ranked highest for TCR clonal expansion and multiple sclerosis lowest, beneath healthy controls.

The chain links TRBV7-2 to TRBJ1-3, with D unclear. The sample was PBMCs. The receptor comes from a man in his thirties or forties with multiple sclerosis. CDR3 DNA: TGTGCCAGCAGCGCCCCGCACTCTGGAAACACCATATATTTT. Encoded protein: CASSAPHSGNTIYF.